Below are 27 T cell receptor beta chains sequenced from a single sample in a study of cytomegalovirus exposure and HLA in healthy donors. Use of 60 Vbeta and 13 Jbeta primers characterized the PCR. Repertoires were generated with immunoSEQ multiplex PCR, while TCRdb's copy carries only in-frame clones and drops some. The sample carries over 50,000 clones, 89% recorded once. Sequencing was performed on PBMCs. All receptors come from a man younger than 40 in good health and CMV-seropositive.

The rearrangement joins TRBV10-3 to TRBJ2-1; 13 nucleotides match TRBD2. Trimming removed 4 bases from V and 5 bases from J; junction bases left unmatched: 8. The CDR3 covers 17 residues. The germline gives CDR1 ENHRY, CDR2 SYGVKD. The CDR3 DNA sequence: TGTGCCATCAGTGGGGGACTAGCGGGACCTGTTCACAATGAGCAGTTCTTC. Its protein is CAISGGLAGPVHNEQFF.

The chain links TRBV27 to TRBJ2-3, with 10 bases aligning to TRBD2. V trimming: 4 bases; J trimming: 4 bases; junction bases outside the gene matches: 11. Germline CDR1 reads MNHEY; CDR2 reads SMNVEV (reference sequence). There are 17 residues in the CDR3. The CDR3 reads CASSSILLAGVPDTQYF. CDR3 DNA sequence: TGTGCCAGCAGTTCCATCCTTCTAGCGGGAGTACCAGATACGCAGTATTTT.

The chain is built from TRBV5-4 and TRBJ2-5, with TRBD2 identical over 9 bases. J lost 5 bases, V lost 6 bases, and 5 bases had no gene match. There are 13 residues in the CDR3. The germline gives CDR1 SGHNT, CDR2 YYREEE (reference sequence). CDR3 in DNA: TGTGCCAGCACCCCCGCGGGAGGGGAGACCCAGTACTTC. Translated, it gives CASTPAGGETQYF.

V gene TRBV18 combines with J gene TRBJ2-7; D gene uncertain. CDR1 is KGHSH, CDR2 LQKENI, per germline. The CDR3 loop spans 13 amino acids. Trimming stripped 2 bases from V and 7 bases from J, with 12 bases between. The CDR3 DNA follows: TGTGCCAGCTCACCATCCAGGTTTGGGGAGCAGTACTTC. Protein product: CASSPSRFGEQYF.

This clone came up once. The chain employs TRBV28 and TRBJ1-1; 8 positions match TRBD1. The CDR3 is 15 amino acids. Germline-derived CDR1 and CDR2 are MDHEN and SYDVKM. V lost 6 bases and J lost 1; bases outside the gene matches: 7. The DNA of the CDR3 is TGTGCCAGCAGCCTAGGGGGACAGGAGAACACTGAAGCTTTCTTT. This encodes CASSLGGQENTEAFF.

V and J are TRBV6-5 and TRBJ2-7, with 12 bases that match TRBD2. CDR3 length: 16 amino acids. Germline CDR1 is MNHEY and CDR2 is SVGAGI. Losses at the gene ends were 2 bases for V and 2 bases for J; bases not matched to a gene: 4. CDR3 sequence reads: CASSYTTSGRTYEQYF. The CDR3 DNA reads TGTGCCAGCAGTTACACCACTAGCGGGAGGACCTACGAGCAGTACTTC.

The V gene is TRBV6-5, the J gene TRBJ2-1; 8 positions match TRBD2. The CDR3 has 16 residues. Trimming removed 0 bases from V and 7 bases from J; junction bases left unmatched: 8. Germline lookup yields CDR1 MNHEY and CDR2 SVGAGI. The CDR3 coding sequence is TGTGCCAGCAGTTACTCGAAGAGCGGGAGTCGAAATGAGCAGTTCTTC. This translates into CASSYSKSGSRNEQFF.

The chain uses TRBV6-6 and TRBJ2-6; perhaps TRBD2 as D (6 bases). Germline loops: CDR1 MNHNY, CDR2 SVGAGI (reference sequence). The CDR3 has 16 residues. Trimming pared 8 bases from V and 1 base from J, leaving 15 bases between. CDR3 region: CASLRRGNSGANVLTF. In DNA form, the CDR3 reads TGTGCCAGCCTCCGACGGGGGAATTCTGGGGCCAACGTCCTGACTTTC.

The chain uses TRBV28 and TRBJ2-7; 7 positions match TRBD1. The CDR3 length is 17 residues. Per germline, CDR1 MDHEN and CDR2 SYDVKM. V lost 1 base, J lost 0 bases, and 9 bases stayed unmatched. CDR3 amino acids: CASSLSGRGLSSYEQYF. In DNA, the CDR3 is TGTGCCAGCAGTTTATCTGGTAGGGGGCTAAGCTCCTACGAGCAGTACTTC.

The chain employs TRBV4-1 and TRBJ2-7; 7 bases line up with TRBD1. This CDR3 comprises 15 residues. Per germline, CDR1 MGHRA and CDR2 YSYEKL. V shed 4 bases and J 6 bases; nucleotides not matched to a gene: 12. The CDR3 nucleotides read TGCGCCAGCAGCCTAAGGGCGACAGGGATAGGCGAGCAGTACTTC. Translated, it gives CASSLRATGIGEQYF.

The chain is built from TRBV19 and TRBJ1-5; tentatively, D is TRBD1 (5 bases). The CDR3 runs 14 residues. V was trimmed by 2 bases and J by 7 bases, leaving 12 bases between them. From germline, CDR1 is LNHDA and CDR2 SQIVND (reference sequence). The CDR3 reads CASSISTVRQPQHF. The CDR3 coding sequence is TGTGCCAGTAGTATATCGACAGTCAGACAGCCCCAGCATTTT.

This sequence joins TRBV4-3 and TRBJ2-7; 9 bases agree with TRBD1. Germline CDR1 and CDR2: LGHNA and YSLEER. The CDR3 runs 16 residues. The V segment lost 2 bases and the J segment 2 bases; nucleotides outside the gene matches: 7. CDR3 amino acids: CASSQTGQGFTYEQYF. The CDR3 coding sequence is TGCGCCAGCAGCCAAACTGGACAGGGGTTTACCTACGAGCAGTACTTC.

This CDR3 is CAFDREDTEAFF. As DNA, the CDR3 is TGTGCCTTCGACAGGGAGGACACTGAAGCTTTCTTT. The gene calls are TRBV30 and TRBJ1-1; 7 nucleotides line up with TRBD1. The junction had 5 bases not matched to a gene; V was cut back by 7 bases and J by 3 bases. This CDR3 is built from 12 residues. Germline V gene lookup returns CDR1 GTSNPN and CDR2 SVGIG (reference sequence).

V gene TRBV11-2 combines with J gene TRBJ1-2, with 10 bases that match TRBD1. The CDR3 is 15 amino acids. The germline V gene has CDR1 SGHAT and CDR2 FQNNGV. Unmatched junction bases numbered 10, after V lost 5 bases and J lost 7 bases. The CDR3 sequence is CASSTWDRGRGGYTF. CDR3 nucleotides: TGTGCCAGCAGCACCTGGGACAGGGGTCGCGGTGGCTACACCTTC.

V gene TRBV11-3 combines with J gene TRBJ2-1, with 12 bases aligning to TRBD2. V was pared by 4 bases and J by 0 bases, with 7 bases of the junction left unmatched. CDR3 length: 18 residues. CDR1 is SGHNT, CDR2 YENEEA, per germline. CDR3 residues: CASSSRTSGASSYNEQFF. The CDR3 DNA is TGTGCCAGCAGCTCGAGGACTAGCGGGGCTAGCTCCTACAATGAGCAGTTCTTC.

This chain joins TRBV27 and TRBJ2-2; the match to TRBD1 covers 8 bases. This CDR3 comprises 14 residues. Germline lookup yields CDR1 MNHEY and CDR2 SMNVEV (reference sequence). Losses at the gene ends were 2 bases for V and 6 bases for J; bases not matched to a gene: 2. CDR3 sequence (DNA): TGTGCCAGCAGTTTACAGGGGGCCTCCGGGGAGCTGTTTTTT. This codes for CASSLQGASGELFF.

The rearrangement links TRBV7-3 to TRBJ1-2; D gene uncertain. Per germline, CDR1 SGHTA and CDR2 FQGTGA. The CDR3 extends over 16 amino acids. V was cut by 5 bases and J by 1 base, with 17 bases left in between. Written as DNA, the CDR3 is TGTGCCAGCAGCCCGGAGGGTGGGGATAATAACTATGGCTACACCTTC. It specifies CASSPEGGDNNYGYTF.

CDR3 nucleotide sequence: TGTGCCACCCAGGGGCTGGCGGGAAACACCATATATTTT. Translation: CATQGLAGNTIYF. The chain couples TRBV13 to TRBJ1-3; D is perhaps TRBD1 (6 bases). From germline, CDR1 is PRHDT and CDR2 FYEKMQ (reference sequence). CDR3 length: 13 amino acids. Trimming stripped 10 bases from V and 4 bases from J, with 14 bases between. The full variable domain, in which reference TRBV13 and TRBJ1-3 provide the parts outside the CDR3, is AAGVIQSPRHLIKEKRETATLKCYPIPRHDTVYWYQQGPGQDPQFLISFYEKMQSDKGSIPDRFSAQQFSDYHSELNMSSLELGDSALYFCATQGLAGNTIYFGEGSWLTVV.

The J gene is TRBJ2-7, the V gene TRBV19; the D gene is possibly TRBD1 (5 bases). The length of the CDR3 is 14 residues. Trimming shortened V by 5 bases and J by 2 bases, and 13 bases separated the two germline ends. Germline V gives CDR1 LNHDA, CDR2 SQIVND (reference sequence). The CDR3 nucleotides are TGTGCCAGTAGTTTGGAAGGGGCCCCCTACGAGCAGTACTTC. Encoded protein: CASSLEGAPYEQYF.

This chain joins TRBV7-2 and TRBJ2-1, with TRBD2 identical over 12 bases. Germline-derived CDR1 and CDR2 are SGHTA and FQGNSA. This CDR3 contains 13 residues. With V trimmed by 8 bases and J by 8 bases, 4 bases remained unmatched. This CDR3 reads CASVTSGGHEQFF. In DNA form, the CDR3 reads TGTGCCAGCGTAACTAGCGGGGGGCATGAGCAGTTCTTC.

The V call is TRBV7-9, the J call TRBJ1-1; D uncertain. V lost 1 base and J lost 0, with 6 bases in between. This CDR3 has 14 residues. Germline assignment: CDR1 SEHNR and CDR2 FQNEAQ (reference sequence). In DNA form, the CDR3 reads TGTGCCAGCAGCTTAGAACTCATGAACACTGAAGCTTTCTTT. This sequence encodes CASSLELMNTEAFF. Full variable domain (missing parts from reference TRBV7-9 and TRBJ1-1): DTGVSQNPRHKITKRGQNVTFRCDPISEHNRLYWYRQTLGQGPEFLTYFQNEAQLEKSRLLSDRFSAERPKGSFSTLEIQRTEQGDSAMYLCASSLELMNTEAFFGQGTRLTVV.

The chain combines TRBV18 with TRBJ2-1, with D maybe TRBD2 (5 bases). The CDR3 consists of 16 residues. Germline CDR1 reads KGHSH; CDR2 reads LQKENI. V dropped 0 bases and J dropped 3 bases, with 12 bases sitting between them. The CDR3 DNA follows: TGTGCCAGCTCACCACCGGGGAGTGCGGTCTACAATGAGCAGTTCTTC. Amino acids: CASSPPGSAVYNEQFF.

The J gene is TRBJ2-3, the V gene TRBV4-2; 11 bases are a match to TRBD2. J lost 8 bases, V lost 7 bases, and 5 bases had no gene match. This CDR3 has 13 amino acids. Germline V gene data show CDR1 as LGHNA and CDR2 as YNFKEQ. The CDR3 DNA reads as TGTGCCAGCAAGACTAGCGGGAAGGGTACGCAGTATTTT. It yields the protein CASKTSGKGTQYF.

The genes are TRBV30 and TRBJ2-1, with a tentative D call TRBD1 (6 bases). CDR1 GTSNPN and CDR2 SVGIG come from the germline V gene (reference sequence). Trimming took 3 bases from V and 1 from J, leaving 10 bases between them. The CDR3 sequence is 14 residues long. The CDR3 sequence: CAWSSGASYNEQFF. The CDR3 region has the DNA TGTGCCTGGAGCTCAGGGGCGTCCTACAATGAGCAGTTCTTC.

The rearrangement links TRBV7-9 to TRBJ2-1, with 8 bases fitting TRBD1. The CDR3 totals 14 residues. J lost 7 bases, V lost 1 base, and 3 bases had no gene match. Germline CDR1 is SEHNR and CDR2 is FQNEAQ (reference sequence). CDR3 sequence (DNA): TGTGCCAGCAGCTTAGAGACAGGGGTTAATGAGCAGTTCTTC. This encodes CASSLETGVNEQFF.

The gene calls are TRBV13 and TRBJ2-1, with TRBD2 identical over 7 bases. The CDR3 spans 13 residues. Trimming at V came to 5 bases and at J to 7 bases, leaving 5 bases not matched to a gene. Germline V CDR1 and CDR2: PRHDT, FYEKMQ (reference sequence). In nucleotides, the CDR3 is TGTGCCAGCAGCCTTCTAGCGGTGAATGAGCAGTTCTTC. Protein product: CASSLLAVNEQFF.

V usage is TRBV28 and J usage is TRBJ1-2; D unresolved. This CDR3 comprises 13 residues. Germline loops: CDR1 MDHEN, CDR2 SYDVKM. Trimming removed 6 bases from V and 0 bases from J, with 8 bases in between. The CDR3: CASSPAANYGYTF. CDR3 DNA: TGTGCCAGCAGCCCCGCAGCTAACTATGGCTACACCTTC.